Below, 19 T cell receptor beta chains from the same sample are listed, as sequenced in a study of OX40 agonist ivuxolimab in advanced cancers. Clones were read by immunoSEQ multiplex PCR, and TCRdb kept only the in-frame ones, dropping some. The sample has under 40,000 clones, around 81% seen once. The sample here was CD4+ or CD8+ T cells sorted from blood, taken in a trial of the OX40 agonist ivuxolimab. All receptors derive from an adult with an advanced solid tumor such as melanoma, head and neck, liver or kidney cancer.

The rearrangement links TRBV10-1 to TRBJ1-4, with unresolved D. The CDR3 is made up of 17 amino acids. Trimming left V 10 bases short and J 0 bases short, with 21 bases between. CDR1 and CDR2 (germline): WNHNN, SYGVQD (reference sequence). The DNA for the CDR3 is TGCGCCATCCCAACGGGATGGGAAAATTCAACTAATGAAAAACTGTTTTTT. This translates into CAIPTGWENSTNEKLFF.

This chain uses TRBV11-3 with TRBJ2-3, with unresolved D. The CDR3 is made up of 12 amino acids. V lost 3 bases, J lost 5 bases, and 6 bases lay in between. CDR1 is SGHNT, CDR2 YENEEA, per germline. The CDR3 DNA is TGTGCCAGCAGCTTGGACCGAGATACGCAGTATTTT. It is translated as CASSLDRDTQYF.

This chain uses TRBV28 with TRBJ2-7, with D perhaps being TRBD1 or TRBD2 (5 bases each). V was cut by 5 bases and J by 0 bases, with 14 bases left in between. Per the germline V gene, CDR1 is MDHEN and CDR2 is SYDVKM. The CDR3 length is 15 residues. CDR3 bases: TGTGCCAGCAGTGCCGGGACCACCTCCTCCTACGAGCAGTACTTC. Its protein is CASSAGTTSSYEQYF.

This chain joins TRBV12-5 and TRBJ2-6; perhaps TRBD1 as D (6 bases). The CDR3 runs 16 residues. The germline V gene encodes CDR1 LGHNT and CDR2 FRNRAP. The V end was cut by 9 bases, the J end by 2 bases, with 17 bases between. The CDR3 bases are TGTGCTAGCAGACAGGACAAATTCGCTGGGGCCAACGTCCTGACTTTC. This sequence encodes CASRQDKFAGANVLTF.

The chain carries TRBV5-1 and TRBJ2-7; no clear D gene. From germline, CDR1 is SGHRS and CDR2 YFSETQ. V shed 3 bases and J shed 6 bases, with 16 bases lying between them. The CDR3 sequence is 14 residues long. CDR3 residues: CASSYSVGSAEQYF. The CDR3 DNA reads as TGCGCCAGCAGCTATTCTGTGGGCTCGGCCGAGCAGTACTTC.

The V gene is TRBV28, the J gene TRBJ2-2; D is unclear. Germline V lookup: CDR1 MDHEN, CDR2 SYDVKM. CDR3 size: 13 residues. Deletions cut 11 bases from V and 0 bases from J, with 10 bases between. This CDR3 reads CAGRDPNTGELFF. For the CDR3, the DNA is TGTGCCGGAAGGGATCCGAACACCGGGGAGCTGTTTTTT.

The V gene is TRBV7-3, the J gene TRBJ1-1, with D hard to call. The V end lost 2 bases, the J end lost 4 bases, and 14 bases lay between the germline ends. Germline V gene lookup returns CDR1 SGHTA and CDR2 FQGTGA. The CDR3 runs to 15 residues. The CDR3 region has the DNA TGTGCCAGCAGCTTATTCGCCGCGCAGATCACTGAAGCTTTCTTT. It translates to CASSLFAAQITEAFF.

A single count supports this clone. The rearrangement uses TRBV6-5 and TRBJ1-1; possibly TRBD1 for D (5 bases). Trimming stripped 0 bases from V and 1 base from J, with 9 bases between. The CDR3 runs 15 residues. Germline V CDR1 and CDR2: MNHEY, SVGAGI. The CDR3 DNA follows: TGTGCCAGCAGTTACTCACTAGGGACGAACACTGAAGCTTTCTTT. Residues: CASSYSLGTNTEAFF.

CDR3 DNA: TGTGCCAGCAGCCCCGAATATATGGCGCTGCAGTACTTC. Its translation: CASSPEYMALQYF. The genes are TRBV7-3 and TRBJ2-7; D gene ambiguous. The germline V gene encodes CDR1 SGHTA and CDR2 FQGTGA. V lost 5 bases to trimming and J lost 9 bases, with 17 bases between them. The CDR3 extends over 13 amino acids.

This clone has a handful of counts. The CDR3 reads CASSSTGVGEQYF. The CDR3 DNA is TGTGCCAGCAGCTCGACAGGGGTCGGCGAGCAGTACTTC. V gene TRBV7-2 combines with J gene TRBJ2-7, with TRBD1 identical over 8 bases. V lost 4 bases to trimming and J lost 6 bases; unmatched junction nucleotides: 5. Germline loops: CDR1 SGHTA, CDR2 FQGNSA. This CDR3 comprises 13 residues.

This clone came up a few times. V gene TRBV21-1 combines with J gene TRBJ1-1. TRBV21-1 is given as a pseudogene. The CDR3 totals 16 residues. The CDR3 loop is CASSKEEKIGNTEAFF. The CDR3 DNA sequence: TGTGCCAGCAGCAAAGAGGAAAAGATTGGGAACACTGAAGCTTTCTTT.

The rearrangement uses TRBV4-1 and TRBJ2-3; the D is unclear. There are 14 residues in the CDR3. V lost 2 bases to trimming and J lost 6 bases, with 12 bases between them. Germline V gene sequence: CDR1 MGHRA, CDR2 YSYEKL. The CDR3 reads CASSQPSEDDTQYF. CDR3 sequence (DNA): TGCGCCAGCAGCCAACCTTCAGAGGATGATACGCAGTATTTT.

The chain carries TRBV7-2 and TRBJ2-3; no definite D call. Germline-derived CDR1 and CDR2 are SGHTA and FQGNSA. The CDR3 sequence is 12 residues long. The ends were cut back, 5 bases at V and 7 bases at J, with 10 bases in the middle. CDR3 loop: CASSPNPNTQYF. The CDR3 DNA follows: TGTGCCAGCAGCCCAAATCCCAATACGCAGTATTTT.

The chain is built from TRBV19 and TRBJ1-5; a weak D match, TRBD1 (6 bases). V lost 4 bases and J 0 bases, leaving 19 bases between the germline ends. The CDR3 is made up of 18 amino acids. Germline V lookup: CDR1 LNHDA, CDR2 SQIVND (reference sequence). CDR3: CASSSQIGRGASNQPQHF. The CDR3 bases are TGTGCCAGTAGTAGTCAGATCGGGAGGGGGGCTAGCAATCAGCCCCAGCATTTT.

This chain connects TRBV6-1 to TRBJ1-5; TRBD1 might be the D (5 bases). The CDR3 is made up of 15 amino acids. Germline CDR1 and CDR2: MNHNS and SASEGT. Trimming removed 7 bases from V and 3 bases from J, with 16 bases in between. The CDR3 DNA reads TGTGCCAGCATCAACTCGGCCAGGGCCAATCAGCCCCAGCATTTT. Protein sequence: CASINSARANQPQHF.

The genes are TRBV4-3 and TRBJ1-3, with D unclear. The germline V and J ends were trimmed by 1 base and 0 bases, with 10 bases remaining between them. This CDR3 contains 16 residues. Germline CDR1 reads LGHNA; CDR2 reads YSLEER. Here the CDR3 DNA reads TGCGCCAGCAGCCAAGCCCCAGCGAGCTCTGGAAACACCATATATTTT. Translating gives CASSQAPASSGNTIYF.

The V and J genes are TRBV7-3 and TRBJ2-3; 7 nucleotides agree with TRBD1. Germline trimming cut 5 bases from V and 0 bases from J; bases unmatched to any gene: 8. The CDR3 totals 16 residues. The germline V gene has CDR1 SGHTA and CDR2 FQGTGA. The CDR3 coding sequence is TGTGCCAGCAGCACTTCCGGGACAGTAAGCACAGATACGCAGTATTTT. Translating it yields CASSTSGTVSTDTQYF.

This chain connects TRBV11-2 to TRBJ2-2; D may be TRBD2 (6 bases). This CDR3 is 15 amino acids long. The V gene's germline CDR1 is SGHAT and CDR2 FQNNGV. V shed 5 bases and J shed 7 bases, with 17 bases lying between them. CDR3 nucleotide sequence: TGTGCCAGCAGCAGAGCGGCGGGGATTGGCGGGGAGCTGTTTTTT. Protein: CASSRAAGIGGELFF.

The CDR3 loop reads CSARGSVRAFF. CDR3 in DNA: TGCAGTGCTAGAGGTTCGGTGAGAGCTTTCTTT. The chain links TRBV20-1 to TRBJ1-1, with unresolved D. V was clipped by 1 base and J by 10 bases, with 10 bases between them. There are 11 residues in the CDR3. Germline V gene lookup returns CDR1 DFQATT and CDR2 SNEGSKA (reference sequence).